This is a list of T cell receptor beta chains from one sample in a study of T cell responses to AZD1222 COVID-19 vaccine. Assay used: immunoSEQ multiplex PCR; TCRdb lists only in-frame clones, some missing. The sample holds about 24,000 clones; 85% to 90% are singletons and the top ten take 7.8%. Specimen: peripheral blood, collected 28 days after the second AZD1222 dose. These receptors were obtained from an adult who received the AZD1222 COVID-19 vaccine. Both conserved end residues are part of each CDR3. Rows may omit the clone size; those that give it use once, few, many or a size class.

V: TRBV19; size: NA; J: TRBJ1-2; CDR3: CASSTGRGYGYTF
V: TRBV30; size: NA; J: TRBJ1-4; CDR3: CAWQGMRGEKLFF
V: TRBV30; size: NA; J: TRBJ1-4; CDR3: CAWSVLREKLFF
V: TRBV6-5; size: NA; J: TRBJ1-6; CDR3: CASSYSLRGSLHF
V: TRBV7-9; size: NA; J: TRBJ2-1; CDR3: CASTHWTSRNNEQFF
V: TRBV28; size: NA; J: TRBJ2-1; CDR3: CASSLLTGDIGHFF
V: TRBV28; size: once; J: TRBJ2-5; CDR3: CASSLGRLARNQETQYF
V: TRBV30; size: NA; J: TRBJ1-4; CDR3: CACPIDATNEKLFF
V: TRBV5-6; size: NA; J: TRBJ1-1; CDR3: CASSPRTGSRTEAFF
V: TRBV15; size: NA; J: TRBJ2-6; CDR3: CATSVSSDPGANVLTF
V: TRBV7-8; size: NA; J: TRBJ2-1; CDR3: CASTLLAGVTHEQFF
V: TRBV5-1; size: NA; J: TRBJ2-2; CDR3: CASSRLQGQSGELFF
V: TRBV5-1; size: NA; J: TRBJ2-1; CDR3: CASMGESYNEQFF
V: TRBV7-3; size: once; J: TRBJ2-3; CDR3: CASSRQGTDTQYF
V: TRBV29-1; size: NA; J: TRBJ1-4; CDR3: CSVKDRGEKLFF
V: TRBV20-1; size: NA; J: TRBJ1-1; CDR3: CSARENTEAFF
V: TRBV10-1; size: once; J: TRBJ2-3; CDR3: CASSHGQGTDTQYF
V: TRBV28; size: NA; J: TRBJ2-7; CDR3: CASSLSPGGLPYEQYF
V: TRBV6-5; size: once; J: TRBJ1-1; CDR3: CASRRGLGTEAFF
V: TRBV5-6; size: NA; J: TRBJ2-3; CDR3: CASSLGGWAVSDTQYF
V: TRBV19; size: NA; J: TRBJ2-1; CDR3: CASSISGSYNEQFF
V: TRBV9; size: NA; J: TRBJ2-7; CDR3: CASSVEAYPYEQYF
V: TRBV10-2; size: NA; J: TRBJ2-5; CDR3: CASRVGGGETQYF
V: TRBV29-1; size: NA; J: TRBJ2-7; CDR3: CSVQGDSYEQYF
V: TRBV7-9; size: NA; J: TRBJ2-5; CDR3: CASSQGATETQYF
V: TRBV28; size: NA; J: TRBJ2-1; CDR3: CASQNVAGQGVQFF
V: TRBV19; size: once; J: TRBJ2-2; CDR3: CASTPGPGELFF
V: TRBV19; size: NA; J: TRBJ1-5; CDR3: CASSIPEHRALSNQPQHF
V: TRBV30; size: NA; J: TRBJ1-2; CDR3: CAWSGQGIDYGYTF
V: TRBV25-1; size: NA; J: TRBJ1-2; CDR3: CASRGSGFGYTF
V: TRBV6-5; size: NA; J: TRBJ1-6; CDR3: CASSYRAQGQSPLHF
V: TRBV30; size: NA; J: TRBJ1-4; CDR3: CAWSAQRQGREKLFF
V: TRBV14; size: NA; J: TRBJ2-3; CDR3: CASSGWGGTQYF
V: TRBV10-3; size: NA; J: TRBJ2-1; CDR3: CAITQGAPSYNEQFF
V: TRBV7-9; size: NA; J: TRBJ2-7; CDR3: CASSLAGLDEQYF
V: TRBV28; size: NA; J: TRBJ2-7; CDR3: CASLIAGEPYEQYF
V: TRBV27; size: NA; J: TRBJ2-3; CDR3: CASSLSPSGSTDTQYF
V: TRBV7-4; size: NA; J: TRBJ1-2; CDR3: CASSLRPLVDYGYTF
V: TRBV28; size: NA; J: TRBJ1-1; CDR3: CASSIRQGGLTEAFF
V: TRBV6-4; size: NA; J: TRBJ1-2; CDR3: CASSASGTVPGYTF
V: TRBV3-1/TRBV3-2; size: few; J: TRBJ1-6; CDR3: CASSQATYSPLHF
V: TRBV19; size: NA; J: TRBJ1-5; CDR3: CASSTPTRSFLDQPQHF
V: TRBV7-3; size: NA; J: TRBJ1-1; CDR3: CASSPGVGEAFF
V: TRBV6-5; size: NA; J: TRBJ2-2; CDR3: CASSYQGAIGELFF
V: TRBV6-5; size: NA; J: TRBJ2-7; CDR3: CASGVGAYEQYF
V: TRBV7-3; size: NA; J: TRBJ2-1; CDR3: CASSVTSSSYNEQFF
V: TRBV19; size: NA; J: TRBJ1-5; CDR3: CASSLDRGGGQPQHF
V: TRBV28; size: NA; J: TRBJ1-1; CDR3: CALIGQGSGNTEAFF
V: TRBV30; size: NA; J: TRBJ1-1; CDR3: CAWSEGTRTEAFF
V: TRBV11-2; size: few; J: TRBJ2-7; CDR3: CASSFATSYEQYF
V: TRBV18; size: NA; J: TRBJ1-2; CDR3: CASSPPGPQYGYTF
V: TRBV5-1; size: NA; J: TRBJ2-2; CDR3: CASSLGTTNTGELFF
V: TRBV10-1; size: NA; J: TRBJ2-2; CDR3: CASSPGDTGELFF
V: TRBV10-1; size: once; J: TRBJ1-4; CDR3: CASSERFRGRTEKLFF
V: TRBV4-2; size: NA; J: TRBJ1-3; CDR3: CASSQDPESRELSGNTIYF
V: TRBV30; size: NA; J: TRBJ1-1; CDR3: CAYRPQGFTEAFF
V: TRBV4-1; size: NA; J: TRBJ1-2; CDR3: CASSPGGTQNYGYTF
V: TRBV3-1/TRBV3-2; size: NA; J: TRBJ1-5; CDR3: CASSQTPLDRGQPQHF
V: TRBV19; size: NA; J: TRBJ1-2; CDR3: CASSRGEDYGYTF
V: TRBV10-3; size: few; J: TRBJ2-1; CDR3: CAISRELGNEQFF